A selection of T cell receptor beta chains follows, all from one sample in a study of T cells in localized non-small cell lung cancer. Clones were read by immunoSEQ multiplex PCR, and TCRdb kept only the in-frame ones, dropping some. The data show about 59,000 clones, with over 85% seen just once and 20% to 25% held by the top ten. The source was peripheral blood, collected before any cancer treatment. The receptors here all came from a man aged 35 to 69 with stage I squamous cell lung carcinoma. CDR3s include the opening cysteine and the closing phenylalanine or tryptophan. The D gene is left open where the match is weak. Part of the rows lack a size; the others show once, few, many or a class for expanded clones.

v_gene: TRBV7-9; j_gene: TRBJ1-1; d_gene: .; abundance: .; CDR3nt: TGTGCCAGCAGAGGGGGGACTGAAGCTTTCTTT; CDR3aa: CASRGGTEAFF
v_gene: TRBV15; j_gene: TRBJ2-2; d_gene: .; abundance: .; CDR3nt: TGTGCCACCAGCAGAGATACGGAGCCGGGCACCGGGGAGCTGTTTTTT; CDR3aa: CATSRDTEPGTGELFF
v_gene: TRBV5-1; j_gene: TRBJ2-7; d_gene: .; abundance: once; CDR3nt: TGCGCCAGCAGCCAAAGCAACAGGGTCCACGAGCAGTACTTC; CDR3aa: CASSQSNRVHEQYF
v_gene: TRBV7-2; j_gene: TRBJ2-3; d_gene: .; abundance: .; CDR3nt: TGTGCCAGCAGCGCGGGACAGACTTTCACAGATACGCAGTATTTT; CDR3aa: CASSAGQTFTDTQYF
v_gene: TRBV19; j_gene: TRBJ2-7; d_gene: TRBD1; abundance: .; CDR3nt: TGTGCCAGTAGCCCCGGACAGGCAGGGTACGAGCAGTACTTC; CDR3aa: CASSPGQAGYEQYF
v_gene: TRBV7-2; j_gene: TRBJ2-7; d_gene: TRBD2; abundance: .; CDR3nt: TGTGCCAGCAGCTTTCCGGGACTAGCGGCTTCCTACGAGCAGTACTTC; CDR3aa: CASSFPGLAASYEQYF
v_gene: TRBV19; j_gene: TRBJ1-1; d_gene: .; abundance: .; CDR3nt: TGTGCCAGTATGGAGGGAAGGGGCACTGAAGCTTTCTTT; CDR3aa: CASMEGRGTEAFF
v_gene: TRBV2; j_gene: TRBJ2-3; d_gene: .; abundance: .; CDR3nt: TGTGCCAGCAGCCTAGTGGGAGGCACAGATACGCAGTATTTT; CDR3aa: CASSLVGGTDTQYF
v_gene: TRBV10-3; j_gene: TRBJ1-1; d_gene: .; abundance: .; CDR3nt: TGTGCCATCAGAGCAGGGTGGGACACTGAAGCTTTCTTT; CDR3aa: CAIRAGWDTEAFF
v_gene: TRBV29-1; j_gene: TRBJ2-7; d_gene: TRBD1; abundance: .; CDR3nt: TGCAGCGTTGTTCTGGACAGGGTCTACGAGCAGTACTTC; CDR3aa: CSVVLDRVYEQYF
v_gene: TRBV7-7; j_gene: TRBJ2-5; d_gene: .; abundance: .; CDR3nt: TGTGCTAGCAGCTTAGCGCCGGGGGACGTAGAAGAGACCCAGTACTTC; CDR3aa: CASSLAPGDVEETQYF
v_gene: TRBV6-5; j_gene: TRBJ2-7; d_gene: .; abundance: once; CDR3nt: TGTGCCAGCAGTTACGCCCGTAGAGGGGAGCAGTACTTC; CDR3aa: CASSYARRGEQYF
v_gene: TRBV28; j_gene: TRBJ2-7; d_gene: TRBD2; abundance: .; CDR3nt: TGTGCCAGCAGACAACTAGCGGGAGTCTACGAGCAGTACTTC; CDR3aa: CASRQLAGVYEQYF
v_gene: TRBV18; j_gene: TRBJ1-2; d_gene: TRBD1; abundance: .; CDR3nt: TGTGCCAGCTCGCCCACTGTGACAGGGGGGAACTATGGCTACACCTTC; CDR3aa: CASSPTVTGGNYGYTF
v_gene: TRBV4-1; j_gene: TRBJ2-3; d_gene: .; abundance: .; CDR3nt: TGCGCCAGCAGCCAAGCAACCAGCCTACGCACAGATACGCAGTATTTT; CDR3aa: CASSQATSLRTDTQYF
v_gene: TRBV7-2; j_gene: TRBJ2-5; d_gene: .; abundance: .; CDR3nt: TGTGCCAGCAGCTTAGTGTTGGCGGAGACCCAGTACTTC; CDR3aa: CASSLVLAETQYF
v_gene: TRBV9; j_gene: TRBJ2-1; d_gene: TRBD2; abundance: .; CDR3nt: TGTGCCAGCAGCGTAGGCGGGAGTATTTCCTACAATGAGCAGTTCTTC; CDR3aa: CASSVGGSISYNEQFF
v_gene: TRBV4-3; j_gene: TRBJ1-3; d_gene: .; abundance: .; CDR3nt: TGCGCCAGCAGCCAAGGTTCTAGGGCGGCCGGAAACACCATATATTTT; CDR3aa: CASSQGSRAAGNTIYF
v_gene: TRBV19; j_gene: TRBJ2-6; d_gene: TRBD1; abundance: .; CDR3nt: TGTGCCAGTAGTAGCCGTCCCGGGACAGGGGGCTCTGGGGCCAACGTCCTGACTTTC; CDR3aa: CASSSRPGTGGSGANVLTF
v_gene: TRBV11-2; j_gene: TRBJ1-4; d_gene: .; abundance: .; CDR3nt: TGTGCCAGCAGCTTTTGGGGGGCTAACGAAAAACTGTTTTTT; CDR3aa: CASSFWGANEKLFF
v_gene: TRBV14; j_gene: TRBJ1-1; d_gene: TRBD1; abundance: .; CDR3nt: TGTGCCAGCAGCCAGGACAGGAGAAACACTGAAGCTTTCTTT; CDR3aa: CASSQDRRNTEAFF
v_gene: TRBV7-2; j_gene: TRBJ2-7; d_gene: TRBD2; abundance: once; CDR3nt: TGTGCCAGCACCCTCGGGAGGACCGCCTACGAGCAGTACTTC; CDR3aa: CASTLGRTAYEQYF
v_gene: TRBV7-3; j_gene: TRBJ1-1; d_gene: .; abundance: .; CDR3nt: TGTGCCAGCAGCTTGGCCCGCGGCACTGAAGCTTTCTTT; CDR3aa: CASSLARGTEAFF
v_gene: TRBV28; j_gene: TRBJ2-2; d_gene: .; abundance: .; CDR3nt: TGTGCCAGCAGTGTTGGGGAGCTGTTTTTT; CDR3aa: CASSVGELFF
v_gene: TRBV4-1; j_gene: TRBJ1-1; d_gene: .; abundance: .; CDR3nt: TGCGCCAGCAGCCAAGATTCGAGCCCCGTTACTGAAGCTTTCTTT; CDR3aa: CASSQDSSPVTEAFF
v_gene: TRBV6-5; j_gene: TRBJ1-2; d_gene: TRBD1; abundance: few; CDR3nt: TGTGCCAGCAGAATGGGACAGCTCTATGGCTACACCTTC; CDR3aa: CASRMGQLYGYTF
v_gene: TRBV6-5; j_gene: TRBJ2-5; d_gene: .; abundance: .; CDR3nt: TGTGCCAGCAGTGACTGGAAAGAGACCCAGTACTTC; CDR3aa: CASSDWKETQYF
v_gene: TRBV11-1; j_gene: TRBJ2-1; d_gene: .; abundance: .; CDR3nt: TGTGCCAGCAGCTTAGATAAGCTCGCTTCCTACAATGAGCAGTTCTTC; CDR3aa: CASSLDKLASYNEQFF
v_gene: TRBV20-1; j_gene: TRBJ2-1; d_gene: .; abundance: .; CDR3nt: TGCAGTGCTAGTAAATCCCTCGAGCAGTTCTTC; CDR3aa: CSASKSLEQFF
v_gene: TRBV29-1; j_gene: TRBJ2-1; d_gene: .; abundance: .; CDR3nt: TGCAGCGTTGAGGACTACGCGACCCCCAATGAGCAGTTCTTC; CDR3aa: CSVEDYATPNEQFF
v_gene: TRBV28; j_gene: TRBJ1-5; d_gene: .; abundance: .; CDR3nt: TGTGCCAGCAGCCCAAGGTATCAGCCCCAGCATTTT; CDR3aa: CASSPRYQPQHF
v_gene: TRBV28; j_gene: TRBJ1-4; d_gene: .; abundance: .; CDR3nt: TGTGCCAGCAGTTTCGTCAGGGTTGGTGAAAAACTGTTTTTT; CDR3aa: CASSFVRVGEKLFF
v_gene: TRBV29-1; j_gene: TRBJ1-5; d_gene: .; abundance: .; CDR3nt: TGCAGCGTGGGGACCGGGGGCCCAAATCAGCCCCAGCATTTT; CDR3aa: CSVGTGGPNQPQHF
v_gene: TRBV2; j_gene: TRBJ2-2; d_gene: TRBD2; abundance: .; CDR3nt: TGTGCCAGCAGTAAAGAAGGGACTACTAACACCGGGGAGCTGTTTTTT; CDR3aa: CASSKEGTTNTGELFF
v_gene: TRBV6-5; j_gene: TRBJ1-6; d_gene: .; abundance: once; CDR3nt: TGTGCCAGCAGACACTCAAGCTCCTATAATTCACCCCTCCACTTT; CDR3aa: CASRHSSSYNSPLHF
v_gene: TRBV10-1; j_gene: TRBJ2-7; d_gene: .; abundance: .; CDR3nt: TGCGCCAGCAGTGAGAATGCAGGGAGGTACGAGCAGTACTTC; CDR3aa: CASSENAGRYEQYF
v_gene: TRBV5-1; j_gene: TRBJ1-1; d_gene: TRBD1; abundance: .; CDR3nt: TGCGCCAGCAGCATCCGGGACAGGGATACTGAAGCTTTCTTT; CDR3aa: CASSIRDRDTEAFF
v_gene: TRBV2; j_gene: TRBJ2-7; d_gene: TRBD1; abundance: .; CDR3nt: TGTGCCAGCAGTGAAGGACAGGGTCGGACCTACGAGCAGTACTTC; CDR3aa: CASSEGQGRTYEQYF
v_gene: TRBV7-9; j_gene: TRBJ1-4; d_gene: .; abundance: .; CDR3nt: TGTGCCAGCAGCGAACAGAGAACTAATGAAAAACTGTTTTTT; CDR3aa: CASSEQRTNEKLFF
v_gene: TRBV19; j_gene: TRBJ2-2; d_gene: .; abundance: .; CDR3nt: TGTGCCAGTAGTCCTGGGGGGGGCCGTAGCACCGGGGAGCTGTTTTTT; CDR3aa: CASSPGGGRSTGELFF
v_gene: TRBV10-3; j_gene: TRBJ1-2; d_gene: .; abundance: .; CDR3nt: TGTGCCACCCTACTGACCGACAACAGAGGGACTGGCTACACCTTC; CDR3aa: CATLLTDNRGTGYTF
v_gene: TRBV5-1; j_gene: TRBJ1-5; d_gene: TRBD1; abundance: .; CDR3nt: TGCGCCAGCAGCGTGGCAGGGGGTGGGAATCAGCCCCAGCATTTT; CDR3aa: CASSVAGGGNQPQHF